This TCR beta chain comes out of a study of OX40 agonist ivuxolimab in advanced cancers. Study at large: Eligibility admitted prior anti-PD-1, anti-PD-L1 or anti-CTLA-4 therapy; around 38% had some.

This CDR3 is 13 amino acids long. V shed 6 bases and J shed 4 bases, with 10 bases lying between them. CDR1 and CDR2 from the germline V gene are LNHDA and SQIVND (reference sequence). Assay: immunoSEQ multiplex PCR; the TCRdb copy retains only in-frame clones and omits some. The repertoire holds tens of thousands of clones, with approximately 80% as singletons. This chain connects TRBV19 to TRBJ1-5; D is undetermined. The material sequenced was CD4+ or CD8+ T cells sorted from blood, taken in a trial of the OX40 agonist ivuxolimab. The TCR originated in an adult with an advanced solid tumor such as melanoma, head and neck, liver or kidney cancer. The CDR3 sequence: CASRPVLNQPQHF. The CDR3 coding sequence is TGTGCCAGTAGGCCAGTGCTTAATCAGCCCCAGCATTTT.